Shown below are 6 T cell receptor beta chains from a single sample sequenced in a study of blood T cell repertoires in COVID-19 (dated by TCRdb to about 2020). The protocol used for the library was the immunoSEQ multiplex PCR assay. Drawn from immuneACCESS, this table holds only the in-frame rearrangements with V and J called that TCRdb kept. Clones are partly lost; checked studies trace under half to an unresolved V gene and leave the rest unexplained. The sample table lists about 220,000 clones, more than 70% of them with a count of one. The top ten clonotypes cover around 13% of the sample. The sample comprised peripheral blood. These receptors all stem from a human donor in a cohort sampled during active COVID-19.

The chain employs TRBV19 and TRBJ1-2, with 7 bases that match TRBD1. J was trimmed by 2 bases and V by 10 bases; bases with no gene match: 7. CDR3 size: 13 residues. Germline V lookup: CDR1 LNHDA, CDR2 SQIVND (reference sequence). The CDR3 DNA follows: TGTGCCACCCTAGGGACAGAGAACTATGGCTACACCTTC. Translated: CATLGTENYGYTF.

The CDR3 spells CASTTSGLASSYNEQFF. Written as DNA, the CDR3 is TGTGCCAGCACAACCTCAGGACTAGCCAGCTCCTACAATGAGCAGTTCTTC. V usage is TRBV7-2 and J usage is TRBJ2-1, with 8 positions matching TRBD2. Germline CDR1 SGHTA, CDR2 FQGNSA. There are 17 residues in the CDR3. The V gene end was trimmed by 7 bases and the J gene end by 0 bases; junction bases not matched to a gene: 11. Variable domain in full (rest from reference TRBV7-2 and TRBJ2-1): GAGVSQSPSNKVTEKGKDVELRCDPISGHTALYWYRQSLGQGLEFLIYFQGNSAPDKSGLPSDRFSAERTGGSVSTLTIQRTQQEDSAVYLCASTTSGLASSYNEQFFGPGTRLTVL.

There are a few counts of this clone. This sequence joins TRBV5-1 and TRBJ2-5; D gene unclear. Trimming removed 1 base from V and 3 bases from J, with 7 bases in between. The CDR3 length is 13 residues. In germline, CDR1 is SGHRS, CDR2 YFSETQ. The CDR3 region has the DNA TGCGCCAGCAGCTTGATGGCAGAAGAGACCCAGTACTTC. Its protein is CASSLMAEETQYF.

This sequence joins TRBV28 and TRBJ1-2; 7 bases map to TRBD1. The V gene end was trimmed by 5 bases and the J gene end by 3 bases; junction bases not matched to a gene: 9. The CDR3 is 15 residues long. Germline CDR1 and CDR2: MDHEN and SYDVKM. This CDR3 is CASSEQTGTDYGYTF. The CDR3 DNA reads as TGTGCCAGCAGTGAACAAACCGGGACAGACTATGGCTACACCTTC.

This rearrangement joins TRBV4-1 to TRBJ2-7; D remains unclear. Germline V gives CDR1 MGHRA, CDR2 YSYEKL. V shed 0 bases and J shed 0 bases, with 15 bases lying between them. CDR3 length: 17 residues. Written as DNA, the CDR3 is TGCGCCAGCAGCCAAGATAGGAGAAGGCCAAACTCCTACGAGCAGTACTTC. Translated: CASSQDRRRPNSYEQYF.

The V gene is TRBV7-9, the J gene TRBJ2-5; D remains ambiguous. Trimming left V 0 bases short and J 5 bases short, with 7 bases between. This CDR3 has 13 amino acids. Germline-derived CDR1 and CDR2 are SEHNR and FQNEAQ (reference sequence). As DNA, the CDR3 is TGTGCCAGCAGCTTAGCGGCCGGGGAGACCCAGTACTTC. Amino acid sequence: CASSLAAGETQYF. The full variable domain, its missing parts supplied by reference TRBV7-9 and TRBJ2-5, is DTGVSQNPRHKITKRGQNVTFRCDPISEHNRLYWYRQTLGQGPEFLTYFQNEAQLEKSRLLSDRFSAERPKGSFSTLEIQRTEQGDSAMYLCASSLAAGETQYFGPGTRLLVL.